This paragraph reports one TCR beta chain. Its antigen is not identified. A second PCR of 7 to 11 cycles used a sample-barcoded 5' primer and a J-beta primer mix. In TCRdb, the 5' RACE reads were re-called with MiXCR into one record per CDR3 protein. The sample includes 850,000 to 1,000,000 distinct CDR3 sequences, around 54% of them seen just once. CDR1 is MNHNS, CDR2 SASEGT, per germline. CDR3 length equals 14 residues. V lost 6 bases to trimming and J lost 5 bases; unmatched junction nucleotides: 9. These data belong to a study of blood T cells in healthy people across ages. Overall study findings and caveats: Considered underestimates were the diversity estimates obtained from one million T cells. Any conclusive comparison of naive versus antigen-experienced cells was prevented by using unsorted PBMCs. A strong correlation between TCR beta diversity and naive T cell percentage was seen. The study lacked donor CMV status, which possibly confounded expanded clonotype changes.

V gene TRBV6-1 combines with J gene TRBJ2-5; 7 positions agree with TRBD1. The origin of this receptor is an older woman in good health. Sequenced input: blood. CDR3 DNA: TGTGCCAGCAGAAAACAGGGGTTGCGCGAGACCCAGTACTTC. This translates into CASRKQGLRETQYF.